One and the same sample provided the 14 T cell receptor beta chains below, sequenced in a study of CD8 T cells in ankylosing spondylitis. Study outcomes and limitations: Blood from ankylosing spondylitis patients appeared to carry a characteristic roughly eight-variant TCR beta motif.

No antigen has been assigned to these receptors. TCRdb re-analysed the 5' RACE reads in MiXCR, keeping a single row per CDR3 protein. The sample has roughly 470,000 distinct CDR3 sequences, 25% to 30% seen once. The specimen was blood, either unsorted or a sorted T cell fraction (not recorded which). The receptors were sampled from a male donor with ankylosing spondylitis.

V and J are TRBV3-1 and TRBJ2-7; 8 nucleotides line up with TRBD2. The V and J ends lost 0 bases and 7 bases, in that order; junction bases with no gene match: 8. Germline CDR1 and CDR2: LGHDT and YNNKEL (reference sequence). There are 15 residues in the CDR3. CDR3 amino acids: CASSQDSSGRGEQYV. The DNA of the CDR3 is TGTGCCAGCAGCCAAGATAGCAGCGGGAGAGGGGAGCAGTACGTC.

Many counts were recorded for this clonotype. This rearrangement joins TRBV3-1 to TRBJ2-3, with no clear D. V was clipped by 6 bases and J by 8 bases, with 9 bases between them. Germline assignment: CDR1 LGHDT and CDR2 YNNKEL (reference sequence). The CDR3 contains 11 residues. The CDR3 here is CASRESGTQYF. CDR3 bases: TGTGCCAGCAGAGAATCCGGTACGCAGTATTTT.

The chain recombines TRBV29-1 with TRBJ2-4; unclear D gene. Germline loops: CDR1 SQVTM, CDR2 ANQGSEA. V lost 1 base and J 7 bases, leaving 14 bases between the germline ends. There are 14 residues in the CDR3. This chain's CDR3 is CSVEGSEGLNIQYF. In DNA, the CDR3 is TGCAGCGTTGAAGGTAGTGAAGGCTTGAACATTCAGTACTTC.

The chain combines TRBV5-1 with TRBJ2-3, with 8 bases matching TRBD1. From germline, CDR1 is SGHRS and CDR2 YFSETQ. CDR3 length: 15 amino acids. Trimming cost V 3 bases and J 3 bases; bases outside gene matches: 6. Here the CDR3 reads CASSSGQGGTDTQYF. The DNA of the CDR3 is TGCGCCAGCAGCTCCGGACAGGGCGGGACAGATACGCAGTATTTT. The full variable domain, with the rest looked up from reference TRBV5-1 and TRBJ2-3, is KAGVTQTPRYLIKTRGQQVTLSCSPISGHRSVSWYQQTPGQGLQFLFEYFSETQRNKGNFPGRFSGRQFSNSRSEMNVSTLELGDSALYLCASSSGQGGTDTQYFGPGTRLTVL.

The chain employs TRBV20-1 and TRBJ1-5, with D uncertain. The CDR3 runs to 16 residues. Per the germline V gene, CDR1 is DFQATT and CDR2 is SNEGSKA (reference sequence). V dropped 3 bases and J dropped 7 bases, with 22 bases sitting between them. The CDR3 nucleotides are TGCAGTGCTAGCCGCGGTTCGGGAGGTTTTTTGCAGCCCCAGCATTTT. This encodes CSASRGSGGFLQPQHF.

The rearrangement uses TRBV5-1 and TRBJ1-2; D unresolved. The CDR3 extends over 14 amino acids. In germline, CDR1 is SGHRS, CDR2 YFSETQ. The germline V and J ends were trimmed by 0 bases and 8 bases, with 14 bases remaining between them. The CDR3 loop is CASSLDQTTRGYTF. The CDR3 DNA reads TGCGCCAGCAGCTTGGACCAGACAACAAGAGGCTACACCTTC.

CDR3 sequence reads: CASSLERGSVSYNEQFF. CDR3 DNA sequence: TGTGCCAGCAGCTTAGAGCGGGGTAGCGTTTCCTACAATGAGCAGTTCTTC. This chain uses TRBV7-2 with TRBJ2-1, with TRBD2 matching 7 bases. Unmatched junction bases numbered 7, after V lost 1 base and J lost 1 base. The germline V gene has CDR1 SGHTA and CDR2 FQGNSA. The CDR3 totals 17 residues.

This chain uses TRBV9 with TRBJ2-7; D is possibly TRBD2 (6 bases). Trimming took off 1 base at V and 0 bases at J, with 8 bases between the two ends. The germline gives CDR1 SGDLS, CDR2 YYNGEE. The CDR3 covers 14 residues. CDR3 sequence reads: CASSVSGHSYEQYF. The DNA for the CDR3 is TGTGCCAGCAGCGTAAGCGGGCACTCCTACGAGCAGTACTTC.

The chain recombines TRBV20-1 with TRBJ2-5; 9 nucleotides align to TRBD2. V gave up 5 bases and J gave up 5 bases; unmatched junction bases: 0. CDR3 length equals 11 residues. The germline gives CDR1 DFQATT, CDR2 SNEGSKA (reference sequence). This CDR3 is CSALAGETQYF. CDR3 sequence (DNA): TGCAGTGCTCTAGCGGGGGAGACCCAGTACTTC.

The chain is built from TRBV2 and TRBJ1-5; D unresolved. The CDR3 totals 15 residues. Looked up from germline, CDR1 is SNHLY and CDR2 is FYNNEI. Trimming pared 6 bases from V and 3 bases from J, leaving 15 bases between. CDR3 in amino acids: CASRGPRANNQPQHF. As DNA, the CDR3 is TGTGCCAGCAGGGGTCCTAGGGCTAACAATCAGCCCCAGCATTTT.

V usage is TRBV10-3 and J usage is TRBJ1-1; D unclear. Trimming shortened V by 5 bases and J by 6 bases, and 16 bases separated the two germline ends. Germline V gives CDR1 ENHRY, CDR2 SYGVKD. The CDR3 runs 14 residues. Here the CDR3 DNA reads TGTGCCATCAGTCCCGGGCGAACCGGAGCTGAAGCTTTCTTT. Translation gives CAISPGRTGAEAFF.

This clonotype was recorded a few times. The chain has TRBV20-1 and TRBJ1-2; 7 nucleotides line up with TRBD1. The length of the CDR3 is 12 residues. Per the germline V gene, CDR1 is DFQATT and CDR2 is SNEGSKA (reference sequence). With 5 bases clipped from V and 8 bases from J, the junction kept 8 bases outside the gene matches. The CDR3 sequence: CSAGTEEGGYTF. As DNA, the CDR3 is TGCAGTGCTGGGACAGAGGAGGGGGGCTACACCTTC.

The chain uses TRBV27 and TRBJ1-4; D is ambiguous. Germline loops: CDR1 MNHEY, CDR2 SMNVEV (reference sequence). This CDR3 contains 16 residues. The V and J ends lost 5 bases and 0 bases respectively, with 13 bases between them. CDR3 sequence: CASSVQLHPTNEKLFF. The CDR3 DNA reads TGTGCCAGCAGTGTGCAGCTTCATCCAACTAATGAAAAACTGTTTTTT.

This clonotype occurred a few times. The chain recombines TRBV4-2 with TRBJ2-3; TRBD2 matches at 12 bases. The CDR3 is 18 amino acids. Per germline, CDR1 LGHNA and CDR2 YNFKEQ. After removal of 4 bases from V and 6 bases from J, the junction contained 14 bases not matched to a gene. In nucleotides, the CDR3 is TGTGCCAGCAGCCTCCGGGACCCCAAGGGGACTAGCGGGGATACGCAGTATTTT. Translating gives CASSLRDPKGTSGDTQYF.